A selection of T cell receptor beta chains follows, all from one sample in a study of cytomegalovirus exposure and HLA in healthy donors. Clones were read by immunoSEQ multiplex PCR, and TCRdb kept only the in-frame ones, dropping some. The table lists approximately 270,000 clones, about 90% of them singletons, with around 12% in the top ten. Sample: PBMCs. Source of these receptors: a man aged 18 to 30 in good health and CMV-seropositive. CDR3s include the opening cysteine and the closing phenylalanine or tryptophan. A D gene is named only where the DNA matches it firmly.

j_gene,d_gene,v_gene,CDR3nt,CDR3aa
TRBJ2-1,TRBD2,TRBV2,TGTGCCAGCAGTGAAGGGGGACTAGCGGGTGAGCAGTTCTTC,CASSEGGLAGEQFF
TRBJ1-5,.,TRBV2,TGTGCCAGCAGTTCAGGGTTTAGCAATCAGCCCCAGCATTTT,CASSSGFSNQPQHF
TRBJ2-7,TRBD2,TRBV18,TGTGCCAGCTCACCAGGAACTAGCGGGAGTGGTTCCGAGCAGTACTTC,CASSPGTSGSGSEQYF
TRBJ1-5,.,TRBV10-3,TGTGCCATCAGTGAGTCGAATTGGCAGGGATATCAGCCCCAGCATTTT,CAISESNWQGYQPQHF
TRBJ1-2,TRBD1,TRBV6-5,TGTGCCAGCAGTGCCGGACAGGGGAAGACCTATGGCTACACCTTC,CASSAGQGKTYGYTF
TRBJ2-2,.,TRBV7-3,TGTGCCAGCAGCTTAACTGGAGACAGGACCGGGGAGCTGTTTTTT,CASSLTGDRTGELFF
TRBJ2-1,.,TRBV7-6,TGTGCCAGCAGCTTAGCTTGGGGATATGAGCAGTTCTTC,CASSLAWGYEQFF
TRBJ1-2,TRBD1,TRBV6-6,TGTGCCAGCAGTACAAGCTCGGACAGGGACTACACCTTC,CASSTSSDRDYTF
TRBJ1-3,.,TRBV7-6,TGTGCCAGCAGTCAAGCACAGGGAGCCTCTGGAAACACCATATATTTT,CASSQAQGASGNTIYF
TRBJ2-7,.,TRBV6-1,TGTGCCAGCAGTGAACGGGACGGCCTTCTCTACGAGCAGTACTTC,CASSERDGLLYEQYF
TRBJ1-1,.,TRBV9,TGTGCCAGCAGCGTAGAAGCCCAGAACACTGAAGCTTTCTTT,CASSVEAQNTEAFF
TRBJ2-3,.,TRBV5-1,TGCGCCAGCAGCTTGGACAGGGCAATAGATACGCAGTATTTT,CASSLDRAIDTQYF
TRBJ1-1,.,TRBV4-3,TGCGCCAGCAGCCAAGAACAGGGAACTGAAGCTTTCTTT,CASSQEQGTEAFF
TRBJ2-2,.,TRBV5-4,TGTGCCAGCAGCTTGGCCTTAGGGGACACCGGGGAGCTGTTTTTT,CASSLALGDTGELFF
TRBJ1-4,.,TRBV9,TGTGCCAGCAGCCCCGGGCTGACGACTTCTGAAAAACTGTTTTTT,CASSPGLTTSEKLFF
TRBJ2-6,.,TRBV11-2,TGTGCCAGCAGCTTAGCTCCTGGGGCCAACGTCCTGACTTTC,CASSLAPGANVLTF
TRBJ1-1,.,TRBV5-1,TGCGCCAGCAGCTTCGGTAATGTGAACACTGAAGCTTTCTTT,CASSFGNVNTEAFF
TRBJ2-3,TRBD2,TRBV6-5,TGTGCCAGCAAACTAGCGGGAGGGGCAGATACGCAGTATTTT,CASKLAGGADTQYF
TRBJ2-7,.,TRBV6-1,TGTGCCAGCAGTAGCGGATATCTCGACGAGCAGTACTTC,CASSSGYLDEQYF